The T cell receptor (beta chain) described here comes from a study of human T cells and chemical hapten exposure. The overall study: Skin on the upper inner arm, 2 cm by 2 cm in size, was sensitized with 2% DPC. The study's findings and limits: Expanded TCRs grouped into significantly more large CDR3 similarity clusters than controls produced.

At least ten counts were recorded for this clonotype. Its cognate antigen is unknown. This CDR3 comprises 14 residues. Germline values: CDR1 MNHEY, CDR2 SVGAGI. V was clipped by 4 bases and J by 0 bases, with 7 bases between them. Documented time point: pre-sensitization, week 0. Stated treatment: therapeutic diphenylcyclopropenone sensitization with weekly scalp DPC. In TCRdb, the RACE reads were re-called with MiXCR into one record per CDR3 protein. The sample consists of some 400,000 distinct CDR3 sequences, approximately 5.1% of them appearing once. This receptor was identified in a woman between 50 and 59 years old with alopecia areata. Some clones in this sample may be carry-over from other donors' samples. The chain combines TRBV6-5 with TRBJ1-3, with D unclear. Sequencing used whole blood, obtained in connection with sensitization to the hapten diphenylcyclopropenone (DPC). CDR3 residues: CASSSGFSGNTIYF. DNA for the CDR3: TGTGCCAGCAGTTCCGGGTTCTCTGGAAACACCATATATTTT.